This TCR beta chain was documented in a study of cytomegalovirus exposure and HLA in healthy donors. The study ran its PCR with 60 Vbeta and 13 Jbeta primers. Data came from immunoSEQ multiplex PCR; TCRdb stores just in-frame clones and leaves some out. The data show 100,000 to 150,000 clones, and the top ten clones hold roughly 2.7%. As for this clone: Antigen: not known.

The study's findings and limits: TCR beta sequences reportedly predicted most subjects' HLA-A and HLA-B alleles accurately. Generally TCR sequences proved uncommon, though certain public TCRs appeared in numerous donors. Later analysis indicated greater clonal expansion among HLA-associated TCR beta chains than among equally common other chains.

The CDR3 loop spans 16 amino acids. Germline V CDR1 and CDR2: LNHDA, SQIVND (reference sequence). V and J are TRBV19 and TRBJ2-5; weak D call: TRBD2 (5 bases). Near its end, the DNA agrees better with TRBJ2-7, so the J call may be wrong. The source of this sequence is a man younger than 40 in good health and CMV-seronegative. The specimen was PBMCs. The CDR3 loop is CASSPRSGLRPYEQYF. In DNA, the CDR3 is TGTGCCAGTAGTCCCCGAAGCGGATTACGGCCCTACGAGCAGTACTTC.